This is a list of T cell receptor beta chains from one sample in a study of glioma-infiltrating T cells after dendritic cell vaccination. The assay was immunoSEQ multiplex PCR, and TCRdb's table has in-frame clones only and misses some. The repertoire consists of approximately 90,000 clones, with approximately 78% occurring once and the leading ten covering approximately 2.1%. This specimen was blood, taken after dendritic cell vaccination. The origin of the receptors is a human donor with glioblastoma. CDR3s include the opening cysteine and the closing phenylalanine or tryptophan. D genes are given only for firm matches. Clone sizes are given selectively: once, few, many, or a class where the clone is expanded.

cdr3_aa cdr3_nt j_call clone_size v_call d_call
CASSDEAGGPDTQYF TGTGCCAGCAGTGACGAAGCGGGGGGGCCAGATACGCAGTATTTT TRBJ2-3 few TRBV6-4 TRBD2
CASSGGQANTGELFF TGCGCCAGCAGCGGAGGGCAGGCGAACACCGGGGAGCTGTTTTTT TRBJ2-2 NA TRBV5-1 NA
CASRDYRGVRGEQYF TGTGCCAGCAGGGACTACAGGGGCGTTAGAGGCGAGCAGTACTTC TRBJ2-7 NA TRBV6-1 NA
CASSQDLTVSTDTQYF TGCGCCAGCAGCCAAGATCTTACGGTTAGCACAGATACGCAGTATTTT TRBJ2-3 NA TRBV4-1 NA
CASSLKTGFGQPQHF TGTGCCAGCAGTCTTAAGACAGGGTTCGGTCAGCCCCAGCATTTT TRBJ1-5 NA TRBV27 TRBD1
CASSLPGTGVSDTQYF TGTGCCAGTAGTCTTCCCGGGACAGGGGTGTCAGATACGCAGTATTTT TRBJ2-3 NA TRBV19 TRBD1
CASRRTAYSNQPQHF TGTGCCAGCCGGAGGACAGCCTATAGCAATCAGCCCCAGCATTTT TRBJ1-5 NA TRBV6-5 NA
CASSPREGTNYGYTF TGTGCCAGCAGCCCTCGGGAGGGGACTAACTATGGCTACACCTTC TRBJ1-2 NA TRBV7-9 NA
CASSPGQRNQPQHF TGTGCCAGCTCACCCGGACAGCGGAATCAGCCCCAGCATTTT TRBJ1-5 NA TRBV18 NA
CARINGGVRNTGELFF TGTGCCAGAATAAACGGGGGTGTCAGGAACACCGGGGAGCTGTTTTTT TRBJ2-2 NA TRBV19 NA
CASSIKGMNTEAFF TGTGCCAGTAGTATCAAGGGGATGAACACTGAAGCTTTCTTT TRBJ1-1 NA TRBV19 NA
CASSRGLAGGPTGELFF TGTGCCAGCAGCAGAGGACTAGCGGGAGGGCCCACCGGGGAGCTGTTTTTT TRBJ2-2 NA TRBV5-4 TRBD2
CASIYRGQGGNQPQHF TGTGCCAGCATTTACAGGGGCCAGGGGGGCAATCAGCCCCAGCATTTT TRBJ1-5 NA TRBV6-6 TRBD1
CASSLHYSGGYTF TGTGCCAGCAGCCTCCACTATTCTGGGGGCTACACCTTC TRBJ1-2 NA TRBV11-1 NA
CASSPPSTVYEQYF TGTGCCAGCTCACCACCAAGTACAGTCTACGAGCAGTACTTC TRBJ2-7 NA TRBV18 NA